These 2 T cell receptor beta chains were sequenced from one sample in a study of Graves' ophthalmopathy and Graves' hyperthyroidism. RNA transcripts provided the template for amplifying TCR beta CDR3 regions. An initial RT-PCR round employing HTBI primers preceded a second-round multiplex PCR. TCRdb reanalysed the multiplex PCR reads using MiXCR and keeps one entry per CDR3 protein. The data hold approximately 500,000 distinct CDR3 sequences, with roughly 14% observed a single time. The sample comprised blood. All receptors derive from a woman aged 25 to 39 with Graves' ophthalmopathy.

The genes are TRBV30 and TRBJ1-1; a weak D match, TRBD1 (6 bases). Trimming took off 5 bases at V and 10 bases at J, with 17 bases between the two ends. The CDR3 runs 12 residues. The germline V gene encodes CDR1 GTSNPN and CDR2 SVGIG (reference sequence). This CDR3 is CAWEDTGTLAFF. The CDR3 nucleotides are TGTGCCTGGGAAGATACCGGGACACTAGCTTTCTTT. Supplemented by reference TRBV30 and TRBJ1-1, the full variable domain reads SQTIHQWPATLVQPVGSPLSLECTVEGTSNPNLYWYRQAAGRGLQLLFYSVGIGQISSEVPQNLSASRPQDRQFILSSKKLLLSDSGFYLCAWEDTGTLAFFGQGTRLTVV.

This clonotype was seen only a few times. This chain joins TRBV4-1 and TRBJ1-5, with D perhaps TRBD1 (5 bases). The CDR3 is 16 amino acids. Germline CDR1 reads MGHRA; CDR2 reads YSYEKL. V was trimmed by 4 bases and J by 1 base, leaving 14 bases between them. The CDR3 sequence is CASSRGAPLSNQPQHF. The CDR3, as DNA: TGCGCCAGCAGCCGAGGGGCGCCGCTGAGCAATCAGCCCCAGCATTTT.